This T cell receptor (beta chain) comes out of a study of OX40 agonist ivuxolimab in advanced cancers. Using immunoSEQ multiplex PCR, the repertoire was profiled, and TCRdb retains in-frame clones only, with some absent. The sample includes about 3,400 clones, around 77% of them seen just once. This CDR3 comprises 16 residues. Germline lookup yields CDR1 MNHEY and CDR2 SMNVEV (reference sequence). V gave up 6 bases and J gave up 5 bases; unmatched junction bases: 13. This chain uses TRBV27 with TRBJ2-1; 7 positions agree with TRBD2. The sample consisted of CD4+ or CD8+ T cells sorted from blood, taken in a trial of the OX40 agonist ivuxolimab. The sequence derives from an adult with an advanced solid tumor such as melanoma, head and neck, liver or kidney cancer. This CDR3 reads CASRPVGLSPNNEQFF. CDR3 DNA: TGTGCCAGCAGGCCGGTGGGACTATCACCCAACAATGAGCAGTTCTTC.